These 5 T cell receptor beta chains originate from one sample sequenced in a study of T cell responses to AZD1222 COVID-19 vaccine. This table comes from immunoSEQ multiplex PCR, and its TCRdb copy is limited to in-frame clones, with some not included. The top ten clones hold approximately 1.5% of a sample with about 210,000 clones, roughly 94% of them seen once. Sequencing was performed on peripheral blood, taken 28 days after the second dose of the MenACWY control vaccine. Receptors were obtained from an adult who received the MenACWY meningococcal vaccine as a control.

The V call is TRBV21-1, the J call TRBJ1-5; the table's TRBD1 call for D was not verified on the DNA. TRBV21-1 is a pseudogene locus. This CDR3 is 16 amino acids long. The CDR3, as DNA: TGTGCCAGCAGCAAAGATCACATACGCCGCAATCAGCCCCAGCATTTT. Translating gives CASSKDHIRRNQPQHF.

V usage is TRBV19 and J usage is TRBJ2-1, with D uncertain. The V end was cut by 4 bases, the J end by 7 bases, with 17 bases between. Germline values: CDR1 LNHDA, CDR2 SQIVND (reference sequence). CDR3 length: 15 residues. The CDR3 region has the DNA TGTGCCAGTAGTAATTCCAGAGGTCAGGCGAATGAGCAGTTCTTC. As protein: CASSNSRGQANEQFF.

This chain links TRBV30 with TRBJ2-2; D perhaps matches TRBD1 (6 bases). The CDR3 extends over 15 amino acids. V was pared by 5 bases and J by 4 bases, with 17 bases between. CDR1 GTSNPN and CDR2 SVGIG come from the germline V gene (reference sequence). The CDR3 loop is CAWERGLRVTGELFF. The CDR3 DNA sequence: TGTGCCTGGGAAAGGGGGTTACGCGTCACCGGGGAGCTGTTTTTT.

The chain uses TRBV9 and TRBJ1-4, with 7 bases matching TRBD1. Looked up from germline, CDR1 is SGDLS and CDR2 is YYNGEE. V dropped 4 bases and J dropped 0; count of bases not matched to a gene: 6. The CDR3 extends over 16 amino acids. CDR3 in amino acids: CASSTGQSATNEKLFF. The CDR3 region has the DNA TGTGCCAGCAGCACGGGACAGTCTGCAACTAATGAAAAACTGTTTTTT. The full variable domain, in which reference TRBV9 and TRBJ1-4 provide the parts outside the CDR3, is DSGVTQTPKHLITATGQRVTLRCSPRSGDLSVYWYQQSLDQGLQFLIQYYNGEERAKGNILERFSAQQFPDLHSELNLSSLELGDSALYFCASSTGQSATNEKLFFGSGTQLSVL.

This chain links TRBV27 with TRBJ1-1; D call uncertain. The CDR3 extends over 13 amino acids. From germline, CDR1 is MNHEY and CDR2 SMNVEV (reference sequence). V was trimmed by 1 base and J by 4 bases, leaving 7 bases between them. The CDR3 loop is CASSLWEGTEAFF. The CDR3, as DNA: TGTGCCAGCAGTTTATGGGAGGGCACTGAAGCTTTCTTT.